What follows describes a single T cell receptor beta chain. In its sample, this clonotype was seen a few times. The antigen this receptor binds is unknown. No base quality values were provided; no much bigger clone lies one nucleotide off. Exclusion was applied to patients with uncontrolled infections, other autoimmune diseases, pregnancy or lactation. Diagnoses were based on clinical symptoms, serum thyroxine and TRAb, thyroid ultrasound and orbital computed tomography. Total RNA was extracted with Trizol reagent, and quality was checked on an Agilent 2100 Bioanalyzer. The data derive from a study of T cells in Graves' hyperthyroidism and ophthalmopathy (dated by TCRdb to 2018 to 2020). General notes on the study: To identify distinguishing TCR V-J signatures, a discovery cohort of around 98 patients was used, comprising some 45 with Graves' ophthalmopathy and 57 with stable Graves' hyperthyroidism. Whether ophthalmopathy could be predicted prospectively was tested in an independent validation cohort made up of about 20 hyperthyroidism patients plus 17 patients who later progressed to ophthalmopathy. For training and testing, the 100 or so patients in the discovery cohort were randomly divided in a 7:3 ratio. The study also compared thyroid tissue and blood T-cell repertoires from roughly six Graves' hyperthyroidism patients. After blood sampling, hyperthyroidism patients were treated with methimazole at a starting dose of 30 mg daily, and ophthalmopathy patients were treated with high-dose intravenous methylprednisolone. The paper describes TCR Vbeta CDR3 sequencing of 120 to 150 peripheral blood samples, made up of some 40 ophthalmopathy patients, 70 to 75 hyperthyroidism patients and approximately 17 progressor patients.

Findings and caveats that apply to the study as a whole: In cross-validation, a model built on a 13 V-J signature told ophthalmopathy apart from stable hyperthyroidism with 87.88% sensitivity and about 81% specificity, and in testing the same model reached 80%/75%. Most expanded thyroid clonotypes (frequency above 0.001) were also detected in blood, a finding suggesting that blood repertoires may reflect thyroid immune responses. No statistical method was used to set the sample size in advance, and investigators knew the group allocation. In validation, the model predicted progression to ophthalmopathy with over 65% sensitivity and roughly 72% specificity, a median of 6.5 months before onset.

The TCR beta CDR3 regions were amplified from the RNA transcripts. The TCR CDR3 was subjected to a first round of RT-PCR using the HTBI primer set and the Qiagen OneStep RT-PCR kit. A second multiplex PCR round built the libraries, followed by size selection and purification. Sequencing of the libraries was done on an Illumina HiSeq2000 using paired-end 100 bp reads. The authors' analysis ran thus. SOAPnuke was used to process the raw data, throwing out any read that contained adapters or uncalled bases, had a mean Phred below 15, or lacked an exact constant-primer or identifier match. COPE v1.2.5 was used to merge high-quality paired reads, and clonotypes were defined as unique nucleotide sequences. MiTCR v1.1 was used to align clonotypes to the IMGT TRBV, TRBD and TRBJ reference segments. The analysis was restricted to V-J combinations with a frequency above 0.0001, which together covered about 99% of the repertoires. The TCS score was defined as F50 (clonal expansion) divided by E x V (chaos), with BLOSUM62-based TCRdist calculated between CDR3 peptides within each V-J. Welch's t-statistics and random forest reduced roughly 530 V-J features to fewer than 15, which were used in a naive Bayes classifier (R e1071). The similarity between thyroid and blood repertoires was quantified using the Morisita-Horn index. TCRdb reprocessed the public reads (quality trimming at Q25 with fastp, clone calling with MiXCR) and kept in-frame beta chains. When rows share a CDR3 protein, they turn into one entry using the most common DNA and genes. TCRdb, not the authors, supplied the V and J calls. For this sample there are 450,000 to 700,000 distinct CDR3 sequences; 46% appear just once. The leading ten clones occupy around 20% of the sample.

CDR1 and CDR2, looked up from the germline V gene, are SGHTA and FQGNSA. The CDR3 has 15 amino acids, counting the end cysteine and phenylalanine. The only DNA kept is the CDR3, 45 bases in frame from the first base. Relative to germline, V is missing 5 bases and J is missing 4 bases, with 11 bases of the junction outside any gene match. The V and J genes are TRBV7-2 and TRBJ2-7, and TRBD1 matches 7 of the central bases. Sequences were obtained from peripheral blood or thyroid tissue (not recorded which). This TCR was sampled from an adult woman with Graves' disease, either hyperthyroidism or ophthalmopathy (not recorded which). The DNA sequence is as follows: TGTGCCAGCAGCCTACAGGGGACGCCCGCATACGAGCAGTACTTC. This is translated as CASSLQGTPAYEQYF. Extended through the reference TRBV7-2 and TRBJ2-7 proteins, this CDR3 yields the full variable domain: GAGVSQSPSNKVTEKGKDVELRCDPISGHTALYWYRQSLGQGLEFLIYFQGNSAPDKSGLPSDRFSAERTGGSVSTLTIQRTQQEDSAVYLCASSLQGTPAYEQYFGPGTRLTVT.